This TCR beta chain was sequenced during a study of vaccination and CD4 T cells after COVID-19. Study overall: Cultures acting as controls obtained a CEFX pool, an HIV-1 Nef pool, or no peptide.

A few counts support this clonotype. Its antigen is unidentified. An Oncomine TCR Beta short-read assay was used to sequence the DNA from cultured CD4+ T cells. The source of extracted genomic DNA was cultured CD4+ T cells. TCRdb analysed the PCR reads with MiXCR anew, one entry per CDR3 protein. Among approximately 9,800 distinct CDR3 sequences listed, about 32% were seen once. The CDR3 length is 14 residues. V trimming: 7 bases; J trimming: 9 bases; junction bases outside the gene matches: 9. Study results and limitations: A comparatively limited set of convalescent patients was examined, with no early post-infection timepoints.

Treatment denoted: roughly ten-day PBMC culture with coronavirus spike peptide pools or control peptides (ViraFEST assay). Collection of the unexposed donor's CD4+ T cells took place before the COVID-19 pandemic (2011-2018). The rearrangement joins TRBV12-3 or TRBV12-4 to TRBJ1-6; 7 bases map to TRBD1. Sequencing was performed on CD4+ T cells from blood, cultured in vitro. The sequence was obtained from a human donor in good health. In nucleotides, the CDR3 is TGTGCCAGCAACCAACAGGGGCGAAGTTCACCCCTCCACTTT. Its protein product is CASNQQGRSSPLHF.